Shown below are 15 T cell receptor beta chains from a single sample sequenced in a study of cytomegalovirus exposure and HLA in healthy donors. 13 Jbeta primers and 60 Vbeta primers were used for the PCR. The table came from immunoSEQ multiplex PCR; TCRdb's copy has only in-frame clones and leaves some out. The table records approximately 41,000 clones, approximately 84% of them present only once. Material: PBMCs. The receptors here all came from a man aged 45 to 65 in good health and CMV-seronegative.

This rearrangement joins TRBV10-3 to TRBJ1-2, with unresolved D. Germline CDR1 is ENHRY and CDR2 is SYGVKD. With 0 bases removed from V and 6 bases from J, the gap between germline ends came to 11 bases. This CDR3 is built from 14 residues. The CDR3 here is CAISESRNLHGYTF. CDR3 in DNA: TGTGCCATCAGTGAGTCGAGAAACCTCCATGGCTACACCTTC.

V gene TRBV6-1 combines with J gene TRBJ1-1; no definite D call. Looked up from germline, CDR1 is MNHNS and CDR2 is SASEGT. The V and J ends lost 7 bases and 0 bases respectively, with 12 bases between them. This CDR3 has 14 residues. CDR3 residues: CASKEGYMNTEAFF. The DNA of the CDR3 is TGTGCCAGCAAAGAGGGTTACATGAACACTGAAGCTTTCTTT.

The rearrangement links TRBV6-5 to TRBJ2-7; 7 bases map to TRBD1. CDR3 length: 16 residues. Germline values: CDR1 MNHEY, CDR2 SVGAGI. Losses at the gene ends were 0 bases for V and 2 bases for J; bases not matched to a gene: 7. The CDR3 region is CASSYSATGITYEQYF. The CDR3 DNA is TGTGCCAGCAGTTACTCGGCGACAGGGATAACCTACGAGCAGTACTTC.

V is TRBV2 and J is TRBJ2-5; D not resolved. The CDR3 is 11 residues long. V shed 2 bases and J shed 5 bases, with 3 bases lying between them. Germline CDR1 reads SNHLY; CDR2 reads FYNNEI. In nucleotides, the CDR3 is TGTGCCAGCAGTGAATATGAGACCCAGTACTTC. Translated: CASSEYETQYF.

The chain employs TRBV12-5 and TRBJ2-5; 7 bases agree with TRBD1. Trimming took 6 bases from V and 1 from J; bases not matched to a gene: 5. This CDR3 comprises 14 residues. Germline CDR1 and CDR2: LGHNT and FRNRAP. The CDR3 here is CASGSGQIQETQYF. Here the CDR3 DNA reads TGTGCTAGTGGCTCGGGACAGATCCAAGAGACCCAGTACTTC.

The count of this clone is one. V usage is TRBV19 and J usage is TRBJ1-2, with TRBD1 identical over 9 bases. V lost 5 bases and J lost 7; bases outside the gene matches: 5. CDR3 size: 13 residues. Germline assignment: CDR1 LNHDA and CDR2 SQIVND (reference sequence). The CDR3 reads CASSLRDRAGYTF. Here the CDR3 DNA reads TGTGCCAGTAGTCTCCGGGACAGGGCTGGCTACACCTTC.

The chain employs TRBV7-6 and TRBJ2-1, with 9 bases lining up with TRBD2. Germline V gene lookup returns CDR1 SGHVS and CDR2 FNYEAQ. The CDR3 has 17 residues. V gave up 3 bases and J gave up 5 bases; unmatched junction bases: 11. The CDR3 region is CASSLLAGRAWDNEQFF. The CDR3, as DNA: TGTGCCAGCAGCTTGCTAGCGGGACGGGCGTGGGACAATGAGCAGTTCTTC. The variable domain in full, completed from reference TRBV7-6 and TRBJ2-1, reads GAGVSQSPRYKVTKRGQDVALRCDPISGHVSLYWYRQALGQGPEFLTYFNYEAQQDKSGLPNDRFSAERPEGSISTLTIQRTEQRDSAMYRCASSLLAGRAWDNEQFFGPGTRLTVL.

The rearrangement uses TRBV4-3 and TRBJ1-4; D gene uncertain. The V and J ends lost 0 bases and 1 base respectively, with 6 bases between them. Germline V gene lookup returns CDR1 LGHNA and CDR2 YSLEER. The CDR3 runs to 15 residues. CDR3 coding DNA: TGCGCCAGCAGCCAAGATCCCCTAACTAATGAAAAACTGTTTTTT. It encodes CASSQDPLTNEKLFF.

The chain joins TRBV7-2 to TRBJ1-2; D is undetermined. V was trimmed by 4 bases and J by 8 bases, leaving 17 bases between them. This CDR3 comprises 14 residues. Germline values: CDR1 SGHTA, CDR2 FQGNSA. This chain's CDR3 is CASSSPGGIDGYTF. CDR3 in DNA: TGTGCCAGCAGCTCGCCCGGAGGGATAGACGGCTACACCTTC. Together with reference TRBV7-2 and TRBJ1-2, the CDR3 gives the full variable domain: GAGVSQSPSNKVTEKGKDVELRCDPISGHTALYWYRQSLGQGLEFLIYFQGNSAPDKSGLPSDRFSAERTGGSVSTLTIQRTQQEDSAVYLCASSSPGGIDGYTFGSGTRLTVV.

This chain joins TRBV18 and TRBJ1-1; D remains unclear. From germline, CDR1 is KGHSH and CDR2 LQKENI. The CDR3 sequence is 14 residues long. V dropped 2 bases and J dropped 4 bases, with 11 bases sitting between them. CDR3 nucleotide sequence: TGTGCCAGCTCACCAGAGGGTTGGGGCACTGAAGCTTTCTTT. Its translation is CASSPEGWGTEAFF.

The gene calls are TRBV5-1 and TRBJ2-3, with a weak D call TRBD2 (5 bases). The CDR3 runs to 14 residues. Per germline, CDR1 SGHRS and CDR2 YFSETQ. Trimming took off 4 bases at V and 4 bases at J, with 13 bases between the two ends. CDR3 sequence reads: CASSPRVGADTQYF. The CDR3 DNA reads as TGCGCCAGCAGCCCGAGGGTTGGTGCAGATACGCAGTATTTT. The variable domain in full, completed from reference TRBV5-1 and TRBJ2-3, reads KAGVTQTPRYLIKTRGQQVTLSCSPISGHRSVSWYQQTPGQGLQFLFEYFSETQRNKGNFPGRFSGRQFSNSRSEMNVSTLELGDSALYLCASSPRVGADTQYFGPGTRLTVL.

The chain has TRBV7-2 and TRBJ1-2, with 9 bases identical to TRBD1. Germline V gives CDR1 SGHTA, CDR2 FQGNSA. Unmatched junction bases numbered 8, after V lost 5 bases and J lost 4 bases. This CDR3 is built from 15 residues. The CDR3 protein is CASSPGTGFGYGYTF. CDR3 DNA: TGTGCCAGCAGCCCAGGGACAGGGTTCGGCTATGGCTACACCTTC.

The chain has TRBV14 and TRBJ2-1, with D possibly TRBD2 on 5 matching bases. The V gene lost 4 bases and the J gene lost 6 bases, with 22 bases spanning the gap. The CDR3 is 17 residues long. Looked up from germline, CDR1 is SGHDN and CDR2 is FVKESK. DNA of the CDR3: TGTGCCAGCAGCCTAACCGGACTGTCTCGTCGCGTCAATGAGCAGTTCTTC. It translates to CASSLTGLSRRVNEQFF.

The chain links TRBV6-1 to TRBJ2-3, with D perhaps matching TRBD1 (6 bases). Germline lookup yields CDR1 MNHNS and CDR2 SASEGT. V lost 4 bases and J lost 1, with 9 bases in between. CDR3 length: 14 amino acids. As DNA, the CDR3 is TGTGCCAGCAGTGCTGGACAGCGCACAGATACGCAGTATTTT. It codes for CASSAGQRTDTQYF.

This clone was picked up a small number of times. The genes are TRBV19 and TRBJ2-2, with 9 bases lining up with TRBD2. Germline lookup yields CDR1 LNHDA and CDR2 SQIVND (reference sequence). V lost 3 bases and J lost 2; bases outside the gene matches: 1. This CDR3 is 15 amino acids long. The CDR3 is CASSILAGNTGELFF. Written as DNA, the CDR3 is TGTGCCAGTAGTATTCTAGCGGGAAACACCGGGGAGCTGTTTTTT.